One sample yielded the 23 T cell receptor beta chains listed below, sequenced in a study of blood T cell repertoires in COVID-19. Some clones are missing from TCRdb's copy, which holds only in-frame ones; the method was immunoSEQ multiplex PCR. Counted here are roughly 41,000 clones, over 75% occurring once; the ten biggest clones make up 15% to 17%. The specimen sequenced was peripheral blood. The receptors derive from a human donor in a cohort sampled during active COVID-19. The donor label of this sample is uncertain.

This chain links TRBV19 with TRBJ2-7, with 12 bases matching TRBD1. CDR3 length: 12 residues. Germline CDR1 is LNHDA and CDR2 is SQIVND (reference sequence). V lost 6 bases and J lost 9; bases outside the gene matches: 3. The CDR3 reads CASRGQGALQYF. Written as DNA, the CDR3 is TGTGCCAGTAGGGGACAGGGGGCTCTGCAGTACTTC.

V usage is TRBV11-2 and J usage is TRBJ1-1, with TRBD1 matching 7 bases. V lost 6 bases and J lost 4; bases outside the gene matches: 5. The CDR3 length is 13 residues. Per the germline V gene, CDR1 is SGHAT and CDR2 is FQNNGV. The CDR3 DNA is TGTGCCAGCAGACGTAGGACAGGCACTGAAGCTTTCTTT. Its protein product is CASRRRTGTEAFF.

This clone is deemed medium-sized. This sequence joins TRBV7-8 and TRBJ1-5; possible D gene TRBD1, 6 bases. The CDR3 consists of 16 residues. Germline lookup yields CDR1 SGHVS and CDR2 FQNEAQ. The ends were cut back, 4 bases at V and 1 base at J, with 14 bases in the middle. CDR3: CASSSVGGASNQPQHF. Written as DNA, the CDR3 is TGTGCCAGCAGCTCGGTGGGGGGGGCGAGCAATCAGCCCCAGCATTTT.

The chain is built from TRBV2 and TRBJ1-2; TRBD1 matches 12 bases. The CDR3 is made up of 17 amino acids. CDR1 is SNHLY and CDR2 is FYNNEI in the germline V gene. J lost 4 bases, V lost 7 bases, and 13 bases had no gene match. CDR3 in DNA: TGTGCCAGCACGGGGGAAGGGACAGGGGGCTTACGCTATGGCTACACCTTC. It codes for CASTGEGTGGLRYGYTF.

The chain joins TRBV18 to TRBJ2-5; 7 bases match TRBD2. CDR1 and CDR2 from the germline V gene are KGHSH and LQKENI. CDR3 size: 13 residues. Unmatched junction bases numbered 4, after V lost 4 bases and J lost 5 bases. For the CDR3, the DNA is TGTGCCAGCTCACAAGAGGGAGGGGAGACCCAGTACTTC. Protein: CASSQEGGETQYF.

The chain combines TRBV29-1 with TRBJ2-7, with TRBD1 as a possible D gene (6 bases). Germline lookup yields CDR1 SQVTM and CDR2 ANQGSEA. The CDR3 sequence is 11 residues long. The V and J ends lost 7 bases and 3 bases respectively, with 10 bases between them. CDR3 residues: CSAGQFYEQYF. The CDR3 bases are TGCAGCGCCGGACAGTTCTACGAGCAGTACTTC.

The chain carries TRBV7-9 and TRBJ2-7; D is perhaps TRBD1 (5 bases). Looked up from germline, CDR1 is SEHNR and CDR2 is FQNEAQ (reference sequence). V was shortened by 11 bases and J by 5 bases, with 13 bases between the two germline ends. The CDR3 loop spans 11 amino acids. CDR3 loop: CAVGAADEQYF. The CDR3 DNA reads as TGTGCCGTTGGGGCGGCGGACGAGCAGTACTTC.

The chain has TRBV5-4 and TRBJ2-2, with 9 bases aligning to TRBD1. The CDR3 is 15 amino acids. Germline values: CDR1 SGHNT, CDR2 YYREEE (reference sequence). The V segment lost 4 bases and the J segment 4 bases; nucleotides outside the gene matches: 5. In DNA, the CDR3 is TGTGCCAGCAGCCTCCGGGACAGGGCCACCGGGGAGCTGTTTTTT. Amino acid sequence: CASSLRDRATGELFF.

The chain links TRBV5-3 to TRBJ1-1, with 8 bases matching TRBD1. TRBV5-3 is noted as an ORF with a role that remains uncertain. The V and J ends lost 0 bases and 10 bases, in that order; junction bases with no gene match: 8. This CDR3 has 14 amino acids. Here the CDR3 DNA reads TGTGCCAGAAGCTTGGTGCAGGGGGCTGATGGAGCTTTCTTT. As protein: CARSLVQGADGAFF.

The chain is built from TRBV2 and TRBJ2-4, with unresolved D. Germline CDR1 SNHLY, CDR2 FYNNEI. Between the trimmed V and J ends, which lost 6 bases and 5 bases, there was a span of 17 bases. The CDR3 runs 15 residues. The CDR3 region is CASRDSLTVENIQYF. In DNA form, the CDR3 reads TGTGCCAGCAGAGACTCTTTGACGGTAGAAAACATTCAGTACTTC.

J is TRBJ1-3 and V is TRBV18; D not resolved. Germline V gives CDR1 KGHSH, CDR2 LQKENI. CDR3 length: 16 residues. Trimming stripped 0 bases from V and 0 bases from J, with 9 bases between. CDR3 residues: CASSPPNGNSGNTIYF. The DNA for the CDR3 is TGTGCCAGCTCACCACCGAACGGGAACTCTGGAAACACCATATATTTT.

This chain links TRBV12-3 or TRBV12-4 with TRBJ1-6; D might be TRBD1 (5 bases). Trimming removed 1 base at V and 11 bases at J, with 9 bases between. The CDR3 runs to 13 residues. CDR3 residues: CASSLGQRTPLHF. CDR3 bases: TGTGCCAGCAGTTTAGGACAGAGGACACCCCTCCACTTT.

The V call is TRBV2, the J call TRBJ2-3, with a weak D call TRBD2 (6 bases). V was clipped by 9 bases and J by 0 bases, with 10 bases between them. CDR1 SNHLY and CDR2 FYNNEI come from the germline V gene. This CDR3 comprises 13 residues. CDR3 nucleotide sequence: TGTGCCAGTATGGGGACTAGCACAGATACGCAGTATTTT. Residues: CASMGTSTDTQYF.

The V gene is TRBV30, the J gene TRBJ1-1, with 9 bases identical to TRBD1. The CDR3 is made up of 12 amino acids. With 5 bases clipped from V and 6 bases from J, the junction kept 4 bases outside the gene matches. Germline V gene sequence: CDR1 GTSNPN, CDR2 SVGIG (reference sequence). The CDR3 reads CAWRDREAEAFF. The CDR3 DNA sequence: TGTGCCTGGCGGGACAGGGAGGCTGAAGCTTTCTTT.

The DNA of the CDR3 is TGTGCCAGCAGCTCGGGACTAGCGGGATACAATGAGCAGTTCTTC. This encodes CASSSGLAGYNEQFF. The V gene is TRBV7-2, the J gene TRBJ2-1, with TRBD2 matching over 13 bases. CDR1 and CDR2 from the germline V gene are SGHTA and FQGNSA. The CDR3 has 15 residues. V lost 4 bases to trimming and J lost 4 bases; unmatched junction nucleotides: 1.

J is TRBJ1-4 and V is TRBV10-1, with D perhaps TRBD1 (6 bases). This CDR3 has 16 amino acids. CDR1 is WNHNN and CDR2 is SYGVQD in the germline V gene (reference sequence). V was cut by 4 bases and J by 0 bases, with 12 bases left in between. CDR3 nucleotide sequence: TGCGCCAGCAGTGGCCGGACAGCATCAACTAATGAAAAACTGTTTTTT. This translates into CASSGRTASTNEKLFF.

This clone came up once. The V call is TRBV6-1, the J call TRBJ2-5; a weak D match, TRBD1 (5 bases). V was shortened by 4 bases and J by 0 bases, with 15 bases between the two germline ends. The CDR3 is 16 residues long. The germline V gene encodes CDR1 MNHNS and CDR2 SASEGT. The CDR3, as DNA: TGTGCCAGCAGTGCCTCAGGGATACCGTACCAAGAGACCCAGTACTTC. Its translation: CASSASGIPYQETQYF.

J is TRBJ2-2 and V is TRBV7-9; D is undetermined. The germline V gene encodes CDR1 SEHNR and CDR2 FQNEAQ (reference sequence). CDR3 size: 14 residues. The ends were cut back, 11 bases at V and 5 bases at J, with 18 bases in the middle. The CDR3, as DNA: TGTGCCGTCCCCGGCGAGACTGGTACCGGGGAGCTGTTTTTT. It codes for CAVPGETGTGELFF.

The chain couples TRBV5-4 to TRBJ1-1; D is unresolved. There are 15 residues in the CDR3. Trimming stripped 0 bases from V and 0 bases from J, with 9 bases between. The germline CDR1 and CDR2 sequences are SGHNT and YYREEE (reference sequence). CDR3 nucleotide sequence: TGTGCCAGCAGCTTGGGGCCAGTAATGAACACTGAAGCTTTCTTT. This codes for CASSLGPVMNTEAFF.

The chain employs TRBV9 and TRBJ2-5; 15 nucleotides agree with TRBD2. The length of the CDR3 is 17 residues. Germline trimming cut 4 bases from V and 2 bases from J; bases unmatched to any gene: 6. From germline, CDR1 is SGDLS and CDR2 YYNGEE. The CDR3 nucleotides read TGTGCCAGCAGCCCCGGGACTAGCGGGGGGATGCAAGAGACCCAGTACTTC. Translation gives CASSPGTSGGMQETQYF.

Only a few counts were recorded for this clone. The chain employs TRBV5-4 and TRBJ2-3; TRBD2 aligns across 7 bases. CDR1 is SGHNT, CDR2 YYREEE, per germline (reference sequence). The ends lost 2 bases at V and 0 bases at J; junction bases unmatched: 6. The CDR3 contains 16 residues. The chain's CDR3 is CASSFPGGLSTDTQYF. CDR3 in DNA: TGTGCCAGCAGCTTCCCGGGGGGATTGAGCACAGATACGCAGTATTTT.

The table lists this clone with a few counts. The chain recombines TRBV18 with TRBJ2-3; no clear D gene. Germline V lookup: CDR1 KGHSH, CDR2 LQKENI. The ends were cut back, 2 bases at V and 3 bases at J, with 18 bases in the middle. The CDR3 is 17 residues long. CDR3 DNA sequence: TGTGCCAGCTCACCATGGAGAGATGAAGAGGTTACAGATACGCAGTATTTT. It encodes CASSPWRDEEVTDTQYF.

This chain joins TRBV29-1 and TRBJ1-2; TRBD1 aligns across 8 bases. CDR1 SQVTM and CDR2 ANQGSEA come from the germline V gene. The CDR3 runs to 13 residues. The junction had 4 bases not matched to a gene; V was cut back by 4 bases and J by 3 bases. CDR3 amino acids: CSVGTGNYYGYTF. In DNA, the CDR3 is TGCAGCGTTGGGACAGGGAACTACTATGGCTACACCTTC.